Included here is one T cell receptor beta chain sequence, with context. Its specificity is unknown. The time point here: persistent/refractory GD, antithyroid drugs over 5 years with positive TRAb. Making the TCR library involved RNA that had been extracted from PBMCs. V gave up 6 bases and J gave up 8 bases, with 25 bases separating them. CDR3 size: 16 residues. Germline V CDR1 and CDR2: SGHTA, FQGNSA. The record originates from a study of regulatory T cells in long-lasting Graves disease. Overall study results and limits: Peripheral blood alone, not thyroid tissue, underwent study. Those with persistent Graves' had less TCR diversity than newly diagnosed patients.

Building of the TCR beta libraries involved iRepertoire HTBI primers and Arm-PCR of CDR3 regions. TCRdb fed the multiplex PCR reads into MiXCR, producing one record per CDR3 protein. The sample contains approximately 400,000 distinct CDR3 sequences, about 25% of which appear only once. The sample here was peripheral blood mononuclear cells (PBMCs), taken when the disease was refractory, from a patient treated with antithyroid drugs. The clonotype was recovered from a female donor with Graves disease. The V gene is TRBV7-2, the J gene TRBJ1-2; TRBD1 might be the D (6 bases). The CDR3 DNA reads TGTGCCAGCAGGCTCCGTAAGGGGGAGGCTTCGGGAGGCTACACCTTC. Translated: CASRLRKGEASGGYTF.